This T cell receptor (beta chain) is drawn from a study of blood T cell repertoires in COVID-19. Across the whole study: The United States, Italy and Spain supplied acute and convalescent COVID-19 samples.

Germline V CDR1 and CDR2: MNHEY, SMNVEV (reference sequence). This CDR3 is built from 14 residues. Trimming removed 9 bases from V and 2 bases from J; junction bases left unmatched: 6. Per the study methods: Reference gene primers were amplified, and this amplification served to estimate nucleated cell counts. Assay: immunoSEQ multiplex PCR; the TCRdb copy retains only in-frame clones and omits some. That table furnishes V, J and clone size, whereas the DNA furnished D and trimming. Of about 81,000 clones in the sample, about 89% were seen once. Across 24 US areas, participants ranged in age from about 18 to 89 years. Each participant's cohort was designated according to participant-reported clinical history.

The TCR originated in a woman aged 45-65 years with acute COVID-19. The sequencing input was PBMCs or T cells enriched from blood (not recorded which). This chain uses TRBV27 with TRBJ2-7; TRBD1 agrees at 11 bases. The DNA of the CDR3 is TGTGCCAGTCAACCGGGACAGGGGGCCTACGAGCAGTACTTC. Translating it yields CASQPGQGAYEQYF.